A single sample gave rise to the 20 T cell receptor beta chains below, sequenced in a study of shared clonotypes between healthy human individuals. Using immunoSEQ multiplex PCR, the repertoire was profiled, and TCRdb retains in-frame clones only, with some absent. The table lists 2 million to 3 million clones, 93% of them singletons. Sequencing was done on a sample of naive CD4+ T cells from PBMCs. As to subset: CD45RA+ positively selected. The receptors derive from a man aged 18 to 29 in good health. Some clones in this sample may be carry-over from other donors' samples.

This chain links TRBV6-5 with TRBJ2-7; D remains unclear. Germline V CDR1 and CDR2: MNHEY, SVGAGI. V gave up 2 bases and J gave up 0 bases, with 8 bases separating them. This CDR3 contains 14 residues. For the CDR3, the DNA is TGTGCCAGCAGTTACCGGCAGTCCTCCTACGAGCAGTACTTC. This codes for CASSYRQSSYEQYF.

Of note for this clone: Other DNA sequences in the sample encode the same CDR3. CDR3 sequence: CASSLGSASDTQYF. The CDR3 nucleotides are TGCGCCAGCAGCTTGGGGAGTGCGTCAGATACGCAGTATTTT. The V gene is TRBV5-1, the J gene TRBJ2-3; no definite D call. CDR1 is SGHRS and CDR2 is YFSETQ in the germline V gene. Trimming shortened V by 0 bases and J by 4 bases, and 9 bases separated the two germline ends. This CDR3 is built from 14 residues.

CDR3 DNA sequence: TGTGCCAGCAGTCAACCGACAGGGGGTAACTATGGCTACACCTTC. It specifies CASSQPTGGNYGYTF. The chain is built from TRBV28 and TRBJ1-2; 9 bases fit TRBD1. V was clipped by 5 bases and J by 1 base; unmatched bases: 5. Per the germline V gene, CDR1 is MDHEN and CDR2 is SYDVKM. This CDR3 contains 15 residues.

V usage is TRBV6-1 and J usage is TRBJ1-2; D possibly corresponds to TRBD1 (6 bases). The CDR3 is made up of 14 amino acids. The V gene lost 6 bases and the J gene lost 2 bases, with 13 bases spanning the gap. CDR1 is MNHNS and CDR2 is SASEGT in the germline V gene. CDR3 sequence (DNA): TGTGCCAGCAGGGTGGGGCAGGGGAACTATGGCTACACCTTC. It encodes CASRVGQGNYGYTF.

The genes are TRBV5-1 and TRBJ1-1; the match to TRBD1 covers 9 bases. The germline CDR1 and CDR2 sequences are SGHRS and YFSETQ. V shed 0 bases and J 6 bases; nucleotides not matched to a gene: 9. This CDR3 comprises 16 residues. The DNA of the CDR3 is TGCGCCAGCAGCTTGGACGGGGACAGGGCTAACCCTGAAGCTTTCTTT. It encodes CASSLDGDRANPEAFF.

J is TRBJ2-3 and V is TRBV7-8; D uncertain. Trimming took off 5 bases at V and 2 bases at J, with 35 bases between the two ends. The CDR3 extends over 22 amino acids. Germline V lookup: CDR1 SGHVS, CDR2 FQNEAQ. The CDR3 protein is CASSPRPPTLARSTQLTDTQYF. The CDR3 region has the DNA TGTGCCAGCAGCCCTAGACCCCCCACATTGGCTCGGTCGACCCAACTCACAGATACGCAGTATTTT. The full variable domain, rest sourced from reference TRBV7-8 and TRBJ2-3, is GAGVSQSPRYKVAKRGQDVALRCDPISGHVSLFWYQQALGQGPEFLTYFQNEAQLDKSGLPSDRFFAERPEGSVSTLKIQRTQQEDSAVYLCASSPRPPTLARSTQLTDTQYFGPGTRLTVL.

The J gene is TRBJ1-1, the V gene TRBV27, with 8 bases that match TRBD1. The CDR3 is made up of 17 amino acids. V shed 2 bases, J shed 1 base, and the junction held 9 bases outside the gene matches. The germline CDR1 and CDR2 sequences are MNHEY and SMNVEV (reference sequence). CDR3 nucleotide sequence: TGTGCCAGCAGTTTACGGGCCAGGGGGCAGGGGAACACTGAAGCTTTCTTT. This codes for CASSLRARGQGNTEAFF.

The chain combines TRBV29-1 with TRBJ1-1; 7 bases agree with TRBD1. After removal of 8 bases from V and 0 bases from J, the junction contained 3 bases not matched to a gene. This CDR3 spans 12 amino acids. The germline V gene has CDR1 SQVTM and CDR2 ANQGSEA. DNA of the CDR3: TGCAGCACACAGGGGATGAACACTGAAGCTTTCTTT. Protein: CSTQGMNTEAFF. Looking up the rest from reference TRBV29-1 and TRBJ1-1 gives the full variable domain: SAVISQKPSRDICQRGTSLTIQCQVDSQVTMMFWYRQQPGQSLTLIATANQGSEATYESGFVIDKFPISRPNLTFSTLTVSNMSPEDSSIYLCSTQGMNTEAFFGQGTRLTVV.

Notes on this clone: This specimen includes other DNA sequences encoding the same CDR3. The rearrangement joins TRBV19 to TRBJ1-1; TRBD1 agrees at 7 bases. Germline V gene lookup returns CDR1 LNHDA and CDR2 SQIVND (reference sequence). V was pared by 3 bases and J by 1 base, with 5 bases of the junction left unmatched. The CDR3 length is 15 residues. DNA for the CDR3: TGTGCCAGTAGTATCGGGGCAGGGGGGAACACTGAAGCTTTCTTT. Its translation is CASSIGAGGNTEAFF.

The gene calls are TRBV27 and TRBJ2-1; 8 nucleotides line up with TRBD1. Germline trimming cut 4 bases from V and 3 bases from J; bases unmatched to any gene: 5. CDR1 and CDR2 from the germline V gene are MNHEY and SMNVEV (reference sequence). The CDR3 spans 15 residues. CDR3 in DNA: TGTGCCAGCAGTTCCCCCGGACAGGGCTACAATGAGCAGTTCTTC. Amino acid sequence: CASSSPGQGYNEQFF.

The rearrangement links TRBV10-3 to TRBJ1-2; no clear D. V shed 4 bases and J shed 7 bases, with 7 bases lying between them. The CDR3 loop spans 11 amino acids. Per the germline V gene, CDR1 is ENHRY and CDR2 is SYGVKD. The CDR3 nucleotides are TGTGCCATCAGTGTAGGTGCTGGCTACACCTTC. It encodes CAISVGAGYTF.

Only one count was recorded for this clone. Distinct nucleotide sequences in the sample also encode this CDR3. This chain joins TRBV19 and TRBJ1-5; TRBD1 matches at 7 bases. There are 14 residues in the CDR3. The germline V gene encodes CDR1 LNHDA and CDR2 SQIVND (reference sequence). V dropped 1 base and J dropped 6; count of bases not matched to a gene: 3. Here the CDR3 DNA reads TGTGCCAGTAGTATAGGAACAGGGGCTCAGCCCCAGCATTTT. Its translation is CASSIGTGAQPQHF.

The chain couples TRBV5-4 to TRBJ1-4; 10 bases are a match to TRBD1. CDR3 length: 17 residues. The trim removed 2 bases at V and 7 bases at J, leaving 11 bases unmatched. Per the germline V gene, CDR1 is SGHNT and CDR2 is YYREEE (reference sequence). CDR3: CASSLPSPGQGSEKLFF. CDR3 coding DNA: TGTGCCAGCAGCTTACCCTCACCGGGACAGGGGAGTGAAAAACTGTTTTTT.

In its sample, this clone was seen a few times. The chain is built from TRBV4-3 and TRBJ2-3, with no clear D. The ends were cut back, 0 bases at V and 2 bases at J, with 3 bases in the middle. The CDR3 has 13 residues. CDR1 is LGHNA, CDR2 YSLEER, per germline. The CDR3 DNA reads as TGCGCCAGCAGCCAAGATCTCACAGATACGCAGTATTTT. This gives the protein CASSQDLTDTQYF.

This clone showed up just once. The sample holds other DNA sequences that translate to the same CDR3. Written as DNA, the CDR3 is TGTGCCAGTAGTCTTGGAAGGGGAACTGAAGCTTTCTTT. This gives the protein CASSLGRGTEAFF. This chain links TRBV19 with TRBJ1-1; the D gene is possibly TRBD1 (5 bases). This CDR3 has 13 amino acids. Trimming pared 5 bases from V and 5 bases from J, leaving 12 bases between. Germline V gives CDR1 LNHDA, CDR2 SQIVND (reference sequence).

The rearrangement links TRBV28 to TRBJ1-2; no definite D call. Trimming took off 3 bases at V and 8 bases at J, with 10 bases between the two ends. The CDR3 totals 12 residues. In germline, CDR1 is MDHEN, CDR2 SYDVKM. The CDR3 region is CASSLRKSGYTF. CDR3 nucleotides: TGTGCCAGCAGTTTGAGAAAGTCCGGCTACACCTTC.

With regard to this clone: The sample has other DNA sequences that encode this CDR3 too. V usage is TRBV18 and J usage is TRBJ1-5; D is possibly TRBD1 (6 bases). Germline values: CDR1 KGHSH, CDR2 LQKENI. The germline V and J ends were trimmed by 6 bases and 4 bases, with 10 bases remaining between them. The CDR3 is 13 amino acids. In DNA, the CDR3 is TGTGCCAGCTCTCGAGACAGGAATCAGCCCCAGCATTTT. It yields the protein CASSRDRNQPQHF.

The chain has TRBV5-5 and TRBJ2-7; a weak D match, TRBD1 (6 bases). With 3 bases removed from V and 3 bases from J, the gap between germline ends came to 16 bases. This CDR3 has 15 amino acids. Germline V gene data show CDR1 as SGHKS and CDR2 as YYEKEE (reference sequence). DNA for the CDR3: TGTGCCAGCAGCTGGGGGACACCCCAGGACTACGAGCAGTACTTC. It yields the protein CASSWGTPQDYEQYF.

The chain joins TRBV5-5 to TRBJ1-2; D is uncertain. V was cut by 9 bases and J by 4 bases, with 10 bases left in between. Germline values: CDR1 SGHKS, CDR2 YYEKEE (reference sequence). The CDR3 is made up of 11 amino acids. This CDR3 is CATGEIYGYTF. DNA of the CDR3: TGTGCCACCGGGGAGATCTATGGCTACACCTTC.

This rearrangement joins TRBV20-1 to TRBJ2-1; no reliable D call. The CDR3 has 11 residues. The V and J ends lost 4 bases and 9 bases respectively, with 10 bases between them. The germline V gene has CDR1 DFQATT and CDR2 SNEGSKA (reference sequence). This CDR3 reads CSAMYQSEQFF. CDR3 DNA sequence: TGCAGTGCTATGTATCAGTCTGAGCAGTTCTTC.